Below, one TCR beta chain is given with its context. Its antigen is still unknown. Each CDR3 protein is one row after TCRdb ran MiXCR on the RT-PCR reads. Of over 650,000 distinct CDR3 sequences listed, about 18% are singletons. These data belong to a study of response to subunit inactivated influenza vaccine. Whole-study results and caveats: Authors suggested each seasonal influenza vaccination recruits few new T cells.

V was cut by 1 base and J by 3 bases, with 14 bases left in between. The germline V gene has CDR1 SGHDT and CDR2 YYEEEE. The CDR3 contains 15 residues. The sequence was collected from a man in his fifties or sixties who received an inactivated influenza vaccine. The rearrangement links TRBV5-6 to TRBJ2-7; tentatively, D is TRBD2 (6 bases). Sequenced here: PBMCs from blood, sampled 5 days after vaccination. CDR3 sequence reads: CASSLYAGTIYEQYF. For the CDR3, the DNA is TGTGCCAGCAGCTTGTATGCGGGAACCATCTACGAGCAGTACTTC.